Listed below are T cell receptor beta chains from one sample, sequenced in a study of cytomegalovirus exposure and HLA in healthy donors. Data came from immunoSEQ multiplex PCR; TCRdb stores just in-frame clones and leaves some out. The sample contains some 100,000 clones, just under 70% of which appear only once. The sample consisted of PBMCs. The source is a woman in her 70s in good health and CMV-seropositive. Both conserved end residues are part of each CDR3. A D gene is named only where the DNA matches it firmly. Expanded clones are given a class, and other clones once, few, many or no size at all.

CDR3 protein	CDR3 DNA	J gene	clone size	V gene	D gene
CASSEGGPLSGNTIYF	TGTGCCAGCTCTGAGGGAGGGCCGCTCTCTGGAAACACCATATATTTT	TRBJ1-3	NA	TRBV18	NA
CASSTNYEQYF	TGTGCCAGTAGTACCAACTACGAGCAGTACTTC	TRBJ2-7	once	TRBV19	NA
CASSTQTGNIQYF	TGCGCCAGCAGCACCCAGACAGGGAACATTCAGTACTTC	TRBJ2-4	NA	TRBV5-1	TRBD1
CASSIWAGEQYF	TGTGCCAGTAGTATATGGGCTGGGGAGCAGTACTTC	TRBJ2-7	NA	TRBV19	NA
CASSFGILNTEAFF	TGCGCCAGCAGCTTCGGGATACTAAACACTGAAGCTTTCTTT	TRBJ1-1	NA	TRBV5-1	NA
CASSRTSGGSYNEQFF	TGTGCCAGCAGTCGGACTAGCGGGGGATCCTACAATGAGCAGTTCTTC	TRBJ2-1	NA	TRBV7-2	TRBD2
CASSLGGIGEKLFF	TGTGCCAGCTCATTAGGGGGCATCGGTGAAAAACTGTTTTTT	TRBJ1-4	NA	TRBV18	TRBD1
CASSLDSYRTNTGELFF	TGCGCCAGCAGCTTGGATTCGTATAGAACGAACACCGGGGAGCTGTTTTTT	TRBJ2-2	NA	TRBV5-1	NA
CASSPGGARGAGELFF	TGTGCCAGCAGTCCCGGGGGGGCAAGAGGGGCCGGGGAGCTGTTTTTT	TRBJ2-2	NA	TRBV2	TRBD2
CAWIGRAHTGELFF	TGTGCCTGGATAGGCAGGGCCCACACCGGGGAGCTGTTTTTT	TRBJ2-2	NA	TRBV30	NA
CAISERGGAGETQYF	TGTGCCATCAGTGAGAGGGGCGGGGCGGGGGAGACCCAGTACTTC	TRBJ2-5	NA	TRBV10-3	NA
CASSQDGRDTEAFF	TGCGCCAGCAGCCAAGATGGCAGGGACACTGAAGCTTTCTTT	TRBJ1-1	NA	TRBV4-3	NA
CASSFGASNQPQHF	TGTGCCAGCAGTTTTGGGGCTAGCAATCAGCCCCAGCATTTT	TRBJ1-5	NA	TRBV27	NA
CAWSVAGNYGYTF	TGTGCCTGGAGTGTAGCAGGGAACTATGGCTACACCTTC	TRBJ1-2	NA	TRBV30	NA
CASSPTGSYGYTF	TGTGCCAGCAGTCCCACAGGATCCTATGGCTACACCTTC	TRBJ1-2	few	TRBV6-6	NA
CASSGLAGGENEQFF	TGTGCCAGTAGTGGGCTAGCGGGGGGCGAGAATGAGCAGTTCTTC	TRBJ2-1	NA	TRBV19	TRBD2
CASSSTYPYEQYF	TGTGCCAGCAGCTCCACTTACCCCTACGAGCAGTACTTC	TRBJ2-7	NA	TRBV11-2	NA
CASVNRGTGTEAFF	TGTGCCAGCGTGAATAGGGGAACGGGCACTGAAGCTTTCTTT	TRBJ1-1	NA	TRBV11-3	NA
CAWSLVRETQYF	TGTGCCTGGAGTTTGGTCCGGGAGACCCAGTACTTC	TRBJ2-5	NA	TRBV30	NA
CASSPFDTNYGYTF	TGTGCCAGCAGCCCCTTCGACACGAACTATGGCTACACCTTC	TRBJ1-2	NA	TRBV16	NA
CASSISGGAYEQYF	TGTGCCAGTAGTATAAGCGGGGGAGCCTACGAGCAGTACTTC	TRBJ2-7	NA	TRBV19	TRBD2
CASSPQRNRGGNTEAFF	TGTGCCAGCTCACCTCAAAGAAACAGGGGGGGGAACACTGAAGCTTTCTTT	TRBJ1-1	NA	TRBV18	TRBD1
CASSTGLAGANYEQYF	TGTGCCAGCAGCACCGGACTAGCGGGGGCGAACTACGAGCAGTACTTC	TRBJ2-7	NA	TRBV7-2	TRBD2
CASSQLTGASDNEQFF	TGTGCCAGCAGCCAACTGACAGGGGCTTCGGACAATGAGCAGTTCTTC	TRBJ2-1	NA	TRBV4-2	TRBD1
CASSLSPRGGRGDTQYF	TGCGCCAGCAGCCTTTCCCCTCGGGGGGGCCGGGGAGATACGCAGTATTTT	TRBJ2-3	few	TRBV4-1	TRBD2
CAIRKTDGQNTEAFF	TGTGCCATCAGGAAAACCGATGGACAGAACACTGAAGCTTTCTTT	TRBJ1-1	NA	TRBV10-3	NA
CASSSWSGGNTGELFF	TGTGCCAGCAGCTCCTGGTCGGGGGGGAACACCGGGGAGCTGTTTTTT	TRBJ2-2	once	TRBV5-8	TRBD2
CAWSRQLYGYTF	TGTGCCTGGAGTCGACAGCTCTATGGCTACACCTTC	TRBJ1-2	few	TRBV30	NA
CASSERRGNNEQFF	TGTGCCAGCAGTGAACGACGGGGGAACAATGAGCAGTTCTTC	TRBJ2-1	NA	TRBV2	NA
CASSPPAGGDEQYF	TGTGCCAGCTCACCCCCCGCAGGGGGCGACGAGCAGTACTTC	TRBJ2-7	NA	TRBV18	TRBD1
CAISGGQYEQYF	TGTGCCATCAGTGGGGGACAGTACGAGCAGTACTTC	TRBJ2-7	few	TRBV10-3	TRBD1
CASSQGGNYNEQFF	TGTGCCAGCAGCCAAGGAGGGAACTACAATGAGCAGTTCTTC	TRBJ2-1	NA	TRBV4-2	NA
CASSLQGISGNTIYF	TGTGCCAGCAGCCTACAGGGGATCTCTGGAAACACCATATATTTT	TRBJ1-3	NA	TRBV7-8	TRBD1
CAWSVLEETQYF	TGTGCCTGGAGTGTTCTTGAAGAGACCCAGTACTTC	TRBJ2-5	NA	TRBV30	NA
CASSHRPGETQYF	TGCGCCAGCAGCCACCGACCGGGAGAGACCCAGTACTTC	TRBJ2-5	NA	TRBV5-1	NA
CASFTPCTGTNSPLHF	TGTGCCAGCTTCACCCCATGTACAGGGACTAATTCACCCCTCCACTTT	TRBJ1-6	NA	TRBV6-7	NA
CASSQDEAGATYGYTF	TGCGCCAGCAGCCAAGATGAGGCCGGAGCGACCTATGGCTACACCTTC	TRBJ1-2	NA	TRBV4-3	NA
CASSLTGINQPQHF	TGCGCCAGCAGCTTGACGGGGATCAATCAGCCCCAGCATTTT	TRBJ1-5	NA	TRBV5-1	NA
CSAIQGALQYF	TGCAGTGCTATACAGGGGGCTTTGCAATACTTC	TRBJ2-7	NA	TRBV20-1	TRBD1
CASRTAQGLHYNEQFF	TGTGCCAGCAGGACCGCACAGGGTTTACACTACAATGAGCAGTTCTTC	TRBJ2-1	NA	TRBV11-1	NA
CASSQRDSQETQYF	TGCGCCAGCAGCCAACGGGACTCCCAAGAGACCCAGTACTTC	TRBJ2-5	once	TRBV4-1	NA
CAWRGLTQETQYF	TGTGCCTGGAGGGGACTTACTCAAGAGACCCAGTACTTC	TRBJ2-5	NA	TRBV30	NA
CASSLGLGGEQFF	TGTGCCAGTAGCCTGGGACTAGGTGGCGAGCAGTTCTTC	TRBJ2-1	NA	TRBV19	TRBD2
CASSLNRESGYTF	TGTGCCAGCAGCTTAAACAGGGAGTCCGGCTACACCTTC	TRBJ1-2	NA	TRBV7-9	NA
CASSAVQGTNTEAFF	TGTGCCAGCAGCGCCGTACAGGGGACGAACACTGAAGCTTTCTTT	TRBJ1-1	few	TRBV9	TRBD1
CASRGTSGANNEQFF	TGTGCCAGCAGAGGGACTAGCGGGGCAAACAATGAGCAGTTCTTC	TRBJ2-1	NA	TRBV2	TRBD2
CATQELAGEEQYF	TGTGCCACCCAGGAACTAGCGGGGGAAGAGCAGTACTTC	TRBJ2-7	few	TRBV7-9	TRBD2
CASSSDRAQETQYF	TGTGCCAGCAGCTCCGACAGGGCCCAAGAGACCCAGTACTTC	TRBJ2-5	NA	TRBV7-9	TRBD1
CASSLAQGTGRGYTF	TGCGCCAGCAGCCTCGCACAGGGGACCGGGAGAGGCTACACCTTC	TRBJ1-2	once	TRBV4-3	TRBD1
CASSEGGVYNEQFF	TGTGCCAGTAGCGAGGGAGGGGTATACAATGAGCAGTTCTTC	TRBJ2-1	NA	TRBV19	TRBD2
CASRMTVGSGYGYTF	TGTGCCAGCAGGATGACAGTCGGTTCGGGCTATGGCTACACCTTC	TRBJ1-2	few	TRBV6-1	NA
CASSPRSSYNEQFF	TGCGCCAGCAGCCCTAGGAGCTCCTACAATGAGCAGTTCTTC	TRBJ2-1	NA	TRBV5-1	NA